Listed below are T cell receptor beta chains from one sample, sequenced in a study of vaccination effects on CD4 cells after COVID-19. The method was immunoSEQ multiplex PCR; TCRdb's version includes in-frame clones alone and lacks a portion of them. The sample holds around 31,000 clones; roughly 62% are singletons and the top ten take around 28%. These receptors lack a known antigen. The starting material was CD4+ T cells from PBMCs cultured with HCoV-229E spike peptides, obtained before COVID-19 vaccination. Receptors were obtained from a human donor who received a COVID-19 vaccine. The CDR3 runs from the conserved cysteine through the conserved F or W. Fields, in order: V gene, D gene, clone size, J gene, CDR3 DNA, CDR3 protein. A D gene is named only where the DNA matches it firmly. Size is stated for part of the rows, as once, few or many counts, or as a class when the clone is expanded.

V gene: TRBV28
D gene: -
clone size: -
J gene: TRBJ1-2
CDR3 DNA: TGTGCCAGCGAGCCAGCGCCCCCTGATAACTATGGCTACACCTTC
CDR3 protein: CASEPAPPDNYGYTF

V gene: TRBV5-5
D gene: TRBD1
clone size: once
J gene: TRBJ2-5
CDR3 DNA: TGTGCCAGCAGTTGGACAGGAAAACAAGAGACCCAGTACTTC
CDR3 protein: CASSWTGKQETQYF

V gene: TRBV29-1
D gene: -
clone size: few
J gene: TRBJ1-6
CDR3 DNA: TGCAGCGTTGAGCTCTTGGGCCCCGATTCACCCCTCCACTTT
CDR3 protein: CSVELLGPDSPLHF

V gene: TRBV12-5
D gene: TRBD1
clone size: -
J gene: TRBJ1-1
CDR3 DNA: TGTGCTAGTGGTCGGACAGGTTACACTGAAGCTTTCTTT
CDR3 protein: CASGRTGYTEAFF

V gene: TRBV5-1
D gene: -
clone size: few
J gene: TRBJ1-1
CDR3 DNA: TGCGCCAGCAGCTCACAGGGAATGGGAAACACTGAAGCTTTCTTT
CDR3 protein: CASSSQGMGNTEAFF

V gene: TRBV2
D gene: TRBD1
clone size: -
J gene: TRBJ2-2
CDR3 DNA: TGTGCCAGCAGTTTACAGGGGTTAAGGTCCGGGGAGCTGTTTTTT
CDR3 protein: CASSLQGLRSGELFF

V gene: TRBV28
D gene: -
clone size: -
J gene: TRBJ1-3
CDR3 DNA: TGTGCCAGCAGTTTAGGGAGATTTGGAAACACCATATATTTT
CDR3 protein: CASSLGRFGNTIYF

V gene: TRBV19
D gene: TRBD1
clone size: -
J gene: TRBJ2-7
CDR3 DNA: TGTGCCAGTAGTATGGGACAGGGAGCGTCCGAGCAGTACTTC
CDR3 protein: CASSMGQGASEQYF

V gene: TRBV3-1/TRBV3-2
D gene: -
clone size: -
J gene: TRBJ1-1
CDR3 DNA: TGTGCCAGCAGCCGCTCTAACAGGGTGGCTGAAGCTTTCTTT
CDR3 protein: CASSRSNRVAEAFF

V gene: TRBV19
D gene: TRBD1
clone size: -
J gene: TRBJ1-1
CDR3 DNA: TGTGCCAGCCAGACCGGGACAGCAAACACTGAAGCTTTCTTT
CDR3 protein: CASQTGTANTEAFF

V gene: TRBV5-4
D gene: TRBD1
clone size: -
J gene: TRBJ1-2
CDR3 DNA: TGTGCCAGCAGCTCTGCCGACAGGGGGCTCACCTATGGCTACACCTTC
CDR3 protein: CASSSADRGLTYGYTF

V gene: TRBV4-1
D gene: -
clone size: -
J gene: TRBJ1-2
CDR3 DNA: TGCGCCAGCAGCCAAGTGGGGCGGGTTTCGGCTGGCTACACCTTC
CDR3 protein: CASSQVGRVSAGYTF

V gene: TRBV11-2
D gene: -
clone size: -
J gene: TRBJ2-2
CDR3 DNA: TGTGCCAGCAGCTTAGAGAGCACCGGGGAGCTGTTTTTT
CDR3 protein: CASSLESTGELFF

V gene: TRBV28
D gene: -
clone size: -
J gene: TRBJ1-6
CDR3 DNA: TGTGCCAGCAGTTCCTATCCCCTTGACCGACATAATTCACCCCTCCACTTT
CDR3 protein: CASSSYPLDRHNSPLHF

V gene: TRBV6-2/TRBV6-3
D gene: -
clone size: -
J gene: TRBJ1-1
CDR3 DNA: TGTGCCAGCAGTTATGGTAGGAACACTGAAGCTTTCTTT
CDR3 protein: CASSYGRNTEAFF

V gene: TRBV28
D gene: -
clone size: -
J gene: TRBJ1-5
CDR3 DNA: TGTGCCAGCAGTTCCCTCCGCGGGGTCTCTAGCAATCAGCCCCAGCATTTT
CDR3 protein: CASSSLRGVSSNQPQHF

V gene: TRBV10-3
D gene: -
clone size: -
J gene: TRBJ1-5
CDR3 DNA: TGTGGGGCCGGAGGGGCCAGCAATCAGCCCCAGCATTTT
CDR3 protein: CGAGGASNQPQHF

V gene: TRBV6-6
D gene: -
clone size: -
J gene: TRBJ1-2
CDR3 DNA: TGTGCCAGCAGTTACTCTACGGAGGGGCCCTATGGCTACACCTTC
CDR3 protein: CASSYSTEGPYGYTF

V gene: TRBV5-4
D gene: -
clone size: -
J gene: TRBJ2-7
CDR3 DNA: TGTGCCAGCAGCGTGGGACAGTTGAAGCGGGGCGAGCAGTACTTC
CDR3 protein: CASSVGQLKRGEQYF

V gene: TRBV19
D gene: TRBD1
clone size: -
J gene: TRBJ1-2
CDR3 DNA: TGTGCCAGTACCTCACCCCGGACAGGGGGCTTGTATGGCTACACCTTC
CDR3 protein: CASTSPRTGGLYGYTF

V gene: TRBV10-3
D gene: -
clone size: -
J gene: TRBJ1-2
CDR3 DNA: TGTGCCATCAGTGTCGACAACTATGGCTACACCTTC
CDR3 protein: CAISVDNYGYTF

V gene: TRBV5-1
D gene: -
clone size: -
J gene: TRBJ1-2
CDR3 DNA: TGCGCCAGCAGCCCCGAACATTATGGCTACACCTTC
CDR3 protein: CASSPEHYGYTF

V gene: TRBV1
D gene: -
clone size: -
J gene: TRBJ2-2
CDR3 DNA: TGCGCCGAACTAGCGGGGTCTTCGAACACCGGGGAGCTGTTTTTT
CDR3 protein: CAELAGSSNTGELFF

V gene: TRBV6-2/TRBV6-3
D gene: -
clone size: -
J gene: TRBJ2-6
CDR3 DNA: TGTGCCAGCAGTTCCAAGGCCACTGGGGCCAACGTCCTGACTTTC
CDR3 protein: CASSSKATGANVLTF

V gene: TRBV28
D gene: -
clone size: -
J gene: TRBJ2-7
CDR3 DNA: TGTGCCAGCACCGGGACATTCTACGAGCAGTACTTC
CDR3 protein: CASTGTFYEQYF

V gene: TRBV12-3/TRBV12-4
D gene: -
clone size: -
J gene: TRBJ1-4
CDR3 DNA: TGTGCCAGCAGTTTTCCTGAAAAACTGTTTTTT
CDR3 protein: CASSFPEKLFF

V gene: TRBV5-4
D gene: TRBD2
clone size: -
J gene: TRBJ2-1
CDR3 DNA: TGTGCCAGCAGCCTTGGGGTAGGACTAGCGTCTACGAGGGCCTACAATGAGCAGTTCTTC
CDR3 protein: CASSLGVGLASTRAYNEQFF

V gene: TRBV28
D gene: -
clone size: few
J gene: TRBJ1-2
CDR3 DNA: TGTGCCAGCACTCCCGGGCCTGTTAACTATGGCTACACCTTC
CDR3 protein: CASTPGPVNYGYTF

V gene: TRBV5-3
D gene: -
clone size: -
J gene: TRBJ1-5
CDR3 DNA: TGTGCCAGAAGTTCTTCCCGGGGCAATCAGCCCCAGCATTTT
CDR3 protein: CARSSSRGNQPQHF